A single sample is the source of the 13 T cell receptor beta chains below, sequenced in a study of blood T cell repertoires in COVID-19. Clones were read by immunoSEQ multiplex PCR, and TCRdb kept only the in-frame ones, dropping some. The data hold 150,000 to 180,000 clones, with 80% observed a single time. Source material: peripheral blood. These receptors were taken from a man between 60 and 75 years old with acute or convalescent COVID-19.

V usage is TRBV29-1 and J usage is TRBJ2-1, with D tentatively TRBD1 (7 bases). The CDR3 has 15 residues. Per germline, CDR1 SQVTM and CDR2 ANQGSEA. Trimming removed 8 bases at V and 9 bases at J, with 26 bases between. The CDR3 region is CSLGQGGARYGEQFF. The CDR3 DNA follows: TGCAGCTTGGGTCAGGGGGGCGCCAGGTACGGTGAGCAGTTCTTC.

The genes are TRBV6-5 and TRBJ1-1; D is undetermined. The CDR3 extends over 11 amino acids. Germline assignment: CDR1 MNHEY and CDR2 SVGAGI. V lost 7 bases and J 4 bases, leaving 7 bases between the germline ends. This CDR3 reads CASMRGTEAFF. The CDR3 nucleotides are TGTGCCAGCATGCGGGGCACTGAAGCTTTCTTT.

This clone was observed a few times. The V and J genes are TRBV5-1 and TRBJ1-6, with a weak D call TRBD1 (5 bases). Per germline, CDR1 SGHRS and CDR2 YFSETQ. Trimming took off 3 bases at V and 7 bases at J, with 14 bases between the two ends. The CDR3 is 15 amino acids. Written as DNA, the CDR3 is TGCGCCAGCAGCTATTCGGGGGAGCGGAATTCACCCCTCCACTTT. Amino acids: CASSYSGERNSPLHF.

This chain's CDR3 is CASSDRVNEKLFF. CDR3 in DNA: TGTGCCAGCAGCGACAGGGTAAATGAAAAACTGTTTTTT. V is TRBV28 and J is TRBJ1-4; 7 bases line up with TRBD1. This CDR3 comprises 13 residues. Germline loops: CDR1 MDHEN, CDR2 SYDVKM. Trimming cost V 6 bases and J 5 bases; bases outside gene matches: 3.

The rearrangement joins TRBV2 to TRBJ2-3; TRBD2 agrees at 7 bases. The CDR3 length is 15 residues. V dropped 6 bases and J dropped 0; count of bases not matched to a gene: 6. Germline lookup yields CDR1 SNHLY and CDR2 FYNNEI. DNA of the CDR3: TGTGCCAGCAGCCGGGAGCGGGGCAGCACAGATACGCAGTATTTT. It is translated as CASSRERGSTDTQYF. Combining the CDR3 with reference TRBV2 and TRBJ2-3 gives the whole variable domain EPEVTQTPSHQVTQMGQEVILRCVPISNHLYFYWYRQILGQKVEFLVSFYNNEISEKSEIFDDQFSVERPDGSNFTLKIRSTKLEDSAMYFCASSRERGSTDTQYFGPGTRLTVL.

The DNA of the CDR3 is TGCGCCAGCAGCCAAGATCTTGCGTACGAGCAGTACTTC. Its translation: CASSQDLAYEQYF. The rearrangement uses TRBV4-1 and TRBJ2-7, with unresolved D. Germline assignment: CDR1 MGHRA and CDR2 YSYEKL. The CDR3 length is 13 residues. With 0 bases removed from V and 4 bases from J, the gap between germline ends came to 7 bases.

The chain combines TRBV12-5 with TRBJ1-3; no definite D call. The CDR3 spans 13 residues. From germline, CDR1 is LGHNT and CDR2 FRNRAP. Trimming took 8 bases from V and 2 from J, leaving 10 bases between them. The CDR3 reads CASSRGTGNTIYF. The CDR3 DNA follows: TGTGCTAGTTCCCGAGGCACTGGAAACACCATATATTTT.

The rearrangement joins TRBV7-6 to TRBJ1-3; 7 bases agree with TRBD1. V dropped 3 bases and J dropped 0; count of bases not matched to a gene: 5. CDR1 SGHVS and CDR2 FNYEAQ come from the germline V gene. The CDR3 loop spans 16 amino acids. CDR3 coding DNA: TGTGCCAGCAGCTTCGGGACAGCGACCTCTGGAAACACCATATATTTT. Translating it yields CASSFGTATSGNTIYF.

This clone occurred a few times. The rearrangement uses TRBV6-2 or TRBV6-3 and TRBJ1-6, with 11 positions matching TRBD1. The V gene end was trimmed by 6 bases and the J gene end by 9 bases; junction bases not matched to a gene: 10. CDR1 and CDR2 from the germline V gene are MNHEY and SVGEGT. This CDR3 region has 16 residues. CDR3 residues: CASRPPRTGGVSPLHF. The CDR3, as DNA: TGTGCCAGCAGGCCTCCTCGGACAGGGGGCGTTTCACCCCTCCACTTT.

The chain combines TRBV27 with TRBJ1-6; 7 bases align to TRBD1. Unmatched junction bases numbered 5, after V lost 5 bases and J lost 7 bases. Per the germline V gene, CDR1 is MNHEY and CDR2 is SMNVEV (reference sequence). The CDR3 has 14 amino acids. The DNA of the CDR3 is TGTGCCAGCAGTACCGGACAGGAGAATTCACCCCTCCACTTT. It translates to CASSTGQENSPLHF.

The V gene is TRBV7-2, the J gene TRBJ2-1, with D tentatively TRBD2 (5 bases). Germline CDR1 reads SGHTA; CDR2 reads FQGNSA. CDR3 length equals 13 residues. V lost 3 bases and J 5 bases, leaving 8 bases between the germline ends. The CDR3 DNA follows: TGTGCCAGCAGCTTCCCGGGGAACAATGAGCAGTTCTTC. Translated, it gives CASSFPGNNEQFF.

The DNA for the CDR3 is TGTGCCATCAGTAAGACTAGCGGGGGGGATACAGATACGCAGTATTTT. It yields the protein CAISKTSGGDTDTQYF. The genes are TRBV10-3 and TRBJ2-3; 14 bases match TRBD2. Germline V CDR1 and CDR2: ENHRY, SYGVKD. The CDR3 has 16 residues. V lost 5 bases to trimming and J lost 3 bases; unmatched junction nucleotides: 4.

This clone showed up just once. This chain joins TRBV6-2 or TRBV6-3 and TRBJ1-6; D gene unclear. CDR3 size: 16 residues. Trimming cost V 2 bases and J 0 bases, with 8 bases left between them. The germline V gene has CDR1 MNHEY and CDR2 SVGEGT. The CDR3 protein is CASSYGSSSYNSPLHF. CDR3 DNA sequence: TGTGCCAGCAGTTACGGTTCGAGCTCCTATAATTCACCCCTCCACTTT.